A selection of T cell receptor beta chains follows, all from one sample in a study of TIL therapy for anti-PD-1-resistant metastatic lung cancer. The assay was immunoSEQ multiplex PCR, and TCRdb's table has in-frame clones only and misses some. The sample holds some 16,000 clones, 70% to 80% seen once. Specimen: blood, collected at baseline. Receptor source: a person aged 25-85 years with non-small cell lung cancer. Each CDR3 is given with its conserved first and last residue. Fields, in order: V gene, CDR3 length, J gene, D gene, clone size, CDR3 DNA, CDR3 protein. The D gene is left open where the match is weak. Size tells how often a clone was seen (once, few, many) or the class of an expanded clone, and some rows leave it out.

TRBV10-2	13	TRBJ1-1	TRBD1	-	TGCGCCAGCAGCAGAGGACAGGAGAGTGAAGCTTTCTTT	CASSRGQESEAFF
TRBV30	15	TRBJ1-1	TRBD1	-	TGTGCCTGGAGTGTACCAGACAGGGGGCGAACTGAAGCTTTCTTT	CAWSVPDRGRTEAFF
TRBV11-2	14	TRBJ2-3	-	-	TGTGCCAGCAGCTCGCAGGTCAGCACAGATACGCAGTATTTT	CASSSQVSTDTQYF
TRBV30	14	TRBJ1-3	-	-	TGTGCCTGGAACCAGGGGAACCTCGGAAACACCATATATTTT	CAWNQGNLGNTIYF
TRBV19	18	TRBJ2-1	-	once	TGTGCCAGTAGTGATCGTCAGGTTCTGAAGGGCTCCTACAATGAGCAGTTCTTC	CASSDRQVLKGSYNEQFF
TRBV29-1	12	TRBJ2-1	-	-	TGCAGCGTTGAGGCTAACAAATATGAGCAGTTCTTC	CSVEANKYEQFF
TRBV4-1	14	TRBJ1-4	TRBD1	-	TGCGCCAGCAGCCCGCAGGGGGCCGATGAAAAACTGTTTTTT	CASSPQGADEKLFF
TRBV5-6	16	TRBJ2-3	-	-	TGTGCCAGCAGCTTGTGGTGGGGGGGCCGTAAAGATACGCAGTATTTT	CASSLWWGGRKDTQYF
TRBV4-3	17	TRBJ2-3	TRBD2	-	TGCGCCAGCAGCCAAGACCGCCGGGGCGGGGGGTCAGATACGCAGTATTTT	CASSQDRRGGGSDTQYF
TRBV9	14	TRBJ1-6	-	-	TGTGCCAGCAGCGTAGACAGGGAGGGCTCACCCCTCCACTTT	CASSVDREGSPLHF
TRBV11-3	12	TRBJ2-5	-	-	TGTGCCAGCCGAGATCGGGGAGGGACCCAGTACTTC	CASRDRGGTQYF
TRBV5-5	17	TRBJ2-2	TRBD2	-	TGTGCCAGCAGCTTGGGACTAGCGGGGCCTTGGAACGGGGAGCTGTTTTTT	CASSLGLAGPWNGELFF
TRBV9	16	TRBJ1-1	-	-	TGTGCCAGCAGCGTAACCCCTTCGGAGGCGGTCACTGAAGCTTTCTTT	CASSVTPSEAVTEAFF
TRBV7-2	14	TRBJ2-2	TRBD2	-	TGTGCCAGCAGCCCAGCGGGGGGGCCCGGGGAGCTGTTTTTT	CASSPAGGPGELFF
TRBV7-8	12	TRBJ2-5	-	-	TGTGCCAGCAGCTTTGTCCTAGAGACCCAGTACTTC	CASSFVLETQYF
TRBV18	16	TRBJ1-6	-	-	TGTGCCAGCTCACCACCGGAGGGTTACTATAATTCACCCCTCCACTTT	CASSPPEGYYNSPLHF
TRBV7-2	13	TRBJ2-1	TRBD1	-	TGTGCCAGCAGCCCGGACAGGAGCAATGAGCAGTTCTTC	CASSPDRSNEQFF
TRBV5-6	13	TRBJ1-6	-	-	TGTGCCAGCAGCCTGAGGCAGGGAGAACCCCTCCACTTT	CASSLRQGEPLHF
TRBV7-9	14	TRBJ2-7	-	-	TGTGCCAGCAGCTCCCCCCTTGTAGCCTACGAGCAGTACTTC	CASSSPLVAYEQYF
TRBV4-3	15	TRBJ1-1	-	few	TGCGCCAGCAGCCAAGATGGGGCGGGGAACACTGAAGCTTTCTTT	CASSQDGAGNTEAFF
TRBV6-1	15	TRBJ1-5	-	-	TGTGCCAGCAGTGGCAGGGGTTGGAACAATCAGCCCCAGCATTTT	CASSGRGWNNQPQHF
TRBV5-4	15	TRBJ2-3	TRBD2	-	TGTGCCAGCAGCTTGATAGCGGGGGGCACAGATACGCAGTATTTT	CASSLIAGGTDTQYF
TRBV10-3	16	TRBJ2-5	-	-	TGTGCCATCAGTGAGTCGACGGGGAGGCTCTTCGAGACCCAGTACTTC	CAISESTGRLFETQYF
TRBV10-3	12	TRBJ1-5	TRBD1	-	TGTGCCATCCGAGGACAGGGTCAGCCCCAGCATTTT	CAIRGQGQPQHF
TRBV6-1	12	TRBJ1-2	-	-	TGTGCCAGCAGTGAAGCGCAGGGAGGCTACACCTTC	CASSEAQGGYTF
TRBV7-7	14	TRBJ2-5	-	-	TGTGCCAGCAGCTCTCAGGGGAGTGTGGAGACCCAGTACTTC	CASSSQGSVETQYF
TRBV10-3	16	TRBJ1-6	-	-	TGTGCCATCAGTGAGTCCGAGGGTCCCTATAATTCACCCCTCCACTTT	CAISESEGPYNSPLHF
TRBV11-2	12	TRBJ2-7	-	-	TGTGCCAGCAGCCCCGACACCTACGAGCAGTACTTC	CASSPDTYEQYF
TRBV15	16	TRBJ2-2	TRBD1	-	TGTGCCACCAACAGACCGGGACAGGGATGGACCGGGGAGCTGTTTTTT	CATNRPGQGWTGELFF